The TCR beta chain under discussion was sequenced for a study of blood T cell repertoires in COVID-19. Study in general: Acute-phase and convalescent COVID-19 samples originated in the United States, Italy and Spain. PBMCs, B-cell-depleted T cells, or T cells provided the cDNA or gDNA that made up the material.

Of note for this clone: One end of the junction is discordant with germline, which a read error may explain.

In the original analysis: Amplification of reference gene primers was used by the study to estimate nucleated cell counts. The repertoire was sequenced with immunoSEQ multiplex PCR; TCRdb's copy has only in-frame clones and lacks some. V and J calls and clone size are copied from that table; D and trimming were computed from the DNA. The table includes 150,000 to 200,000 clones, 86% detected once. Per the germline V gene, CDR1 is SSHAT and CDR2 is FNYEAQ (reference sequence). The CDR3 is made up of 17 amino acids. This chain links TRBV7-7 with TRBJ2-1; TRBD2 agrees at 11 bases. This TCR derives from a man aged 50 to 60 with active or convalescent COVID-19. Sequencing used peripheral blood. The chain's CDR3 is CASSLALTSGGYNEQFF. CDR3 DNA: TGTGCTAGCAGCTTAGCCCTAACTAGCGGGGGATACAATGAGCAGTTCTTC.